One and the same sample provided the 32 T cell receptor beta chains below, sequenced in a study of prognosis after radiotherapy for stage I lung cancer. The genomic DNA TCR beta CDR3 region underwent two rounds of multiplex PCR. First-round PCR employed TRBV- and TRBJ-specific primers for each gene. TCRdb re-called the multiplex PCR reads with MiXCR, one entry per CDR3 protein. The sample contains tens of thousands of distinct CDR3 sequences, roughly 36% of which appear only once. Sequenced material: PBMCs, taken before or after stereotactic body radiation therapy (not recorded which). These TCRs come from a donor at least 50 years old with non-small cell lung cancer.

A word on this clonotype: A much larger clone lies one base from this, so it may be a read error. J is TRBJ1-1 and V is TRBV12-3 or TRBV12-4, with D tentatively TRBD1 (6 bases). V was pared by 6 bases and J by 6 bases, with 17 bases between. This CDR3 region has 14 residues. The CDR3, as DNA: TGTGCCAGCAGCCGGGACATGGAAGGTTCTGAAGCTTTCTTT. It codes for CASSRDMEGSEAFF.

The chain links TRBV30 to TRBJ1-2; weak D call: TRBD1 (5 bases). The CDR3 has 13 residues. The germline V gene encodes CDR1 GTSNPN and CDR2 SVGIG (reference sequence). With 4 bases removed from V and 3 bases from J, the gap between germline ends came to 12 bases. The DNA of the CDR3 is TGTGCCTGGAACGACAGAACCTACTATGGCTACACCTTC. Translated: CAWNDRTYYGYTF.

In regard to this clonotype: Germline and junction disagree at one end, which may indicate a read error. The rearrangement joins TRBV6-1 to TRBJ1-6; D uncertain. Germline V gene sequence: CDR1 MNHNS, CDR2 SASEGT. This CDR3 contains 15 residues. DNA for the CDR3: TGTGCCAACAGCCAAACCCCGAAAAGGACCTCACACCTCCACTTT. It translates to CANSQTPKRTSHLHF.

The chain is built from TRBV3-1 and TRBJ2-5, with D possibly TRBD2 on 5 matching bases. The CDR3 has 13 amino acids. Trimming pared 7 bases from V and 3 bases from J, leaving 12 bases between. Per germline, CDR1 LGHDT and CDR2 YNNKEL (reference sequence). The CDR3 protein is CASTQNGEETQYF. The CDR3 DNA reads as TGTGCCAGCACCCAGAACGGGGAAGAGACCCAGTACTTC.

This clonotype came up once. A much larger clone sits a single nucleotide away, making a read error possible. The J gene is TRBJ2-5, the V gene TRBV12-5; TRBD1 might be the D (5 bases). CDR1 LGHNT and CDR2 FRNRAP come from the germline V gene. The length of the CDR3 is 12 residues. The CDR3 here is CDSGPGIETQYF. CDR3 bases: TGTGATAGTGGTCCAGGGATTGAGACCCAGTACTTC. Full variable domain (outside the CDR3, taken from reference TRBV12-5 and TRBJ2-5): DARVTQTPRHKVTEMGQEVTMRCQPILGHNTVFWYRQTMMQGLELLAYFRNRAPLDDSGMPKDRFSAEMPDATLATLKIQPSEPRDSAVYFCDSGPGIETQYFGPGTRLLVL.

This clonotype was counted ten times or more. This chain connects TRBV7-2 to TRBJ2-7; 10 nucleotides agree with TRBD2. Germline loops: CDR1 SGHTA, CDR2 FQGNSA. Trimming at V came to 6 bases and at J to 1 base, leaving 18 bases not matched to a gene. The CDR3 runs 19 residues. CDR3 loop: CASRLSLDLAGALSYEQYF. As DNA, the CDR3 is TGTGCCAGCAGGCTTAGTTTAGACCTAGCGGGAGCGTTATCCTACGAGCAGTACTTC.

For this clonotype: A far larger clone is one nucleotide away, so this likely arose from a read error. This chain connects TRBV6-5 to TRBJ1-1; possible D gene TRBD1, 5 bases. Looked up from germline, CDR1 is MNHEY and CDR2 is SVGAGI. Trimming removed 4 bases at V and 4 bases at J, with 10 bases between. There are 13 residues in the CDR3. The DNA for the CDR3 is TGTGCCAGCAGTTCCCAACAGGTCACTGAAGCTTTCTTT. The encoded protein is CASSSQQVTEAFF.

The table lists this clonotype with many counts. The chain's CDR3 is CAGSGTGDTGELFF. DNA for the CDR3: TGTGCCGGATCCGGGACAGGGGACACCGGGGAGCTGTTTTTT. The chain links TRBV2 to TRBJ2-2; 10 bases are shared with TRBD1. Trimming took 11 bases from V and 3 from J; bases not matched to a gene: 6. Germline-derived CDR1 and CDR2 are SNHLY and FYNNEI. There are 14 residues in the CDR3.

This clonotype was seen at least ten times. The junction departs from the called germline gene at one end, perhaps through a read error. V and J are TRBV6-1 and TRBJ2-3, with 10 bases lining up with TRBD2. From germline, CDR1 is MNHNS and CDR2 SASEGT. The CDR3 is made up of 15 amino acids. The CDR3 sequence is CANSILAGAGDTQYF. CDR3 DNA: TGTGCCAACAGTATCCTAGCGGGGGCGGGGGATACGCAGTATTTT.

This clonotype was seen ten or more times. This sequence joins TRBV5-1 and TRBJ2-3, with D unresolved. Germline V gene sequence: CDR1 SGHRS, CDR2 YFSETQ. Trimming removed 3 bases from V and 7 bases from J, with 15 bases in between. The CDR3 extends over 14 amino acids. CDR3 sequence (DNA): TGCGCCAGCAGCTCCTCTCCTTCGGTATATACGCAGTATTTT. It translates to CASSSSPSVYTQYF. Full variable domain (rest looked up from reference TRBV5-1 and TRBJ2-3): KAGVTQTPRYLIKTRGQQVTLSCSPISGHRSVSWYQQTPGQGLQFLFEYFSETQRNKGNFPGRFSGRQFSNSRSEMNVSTLELGDSALYLCASSSSPSVYTQYFGPGTRLTVL.

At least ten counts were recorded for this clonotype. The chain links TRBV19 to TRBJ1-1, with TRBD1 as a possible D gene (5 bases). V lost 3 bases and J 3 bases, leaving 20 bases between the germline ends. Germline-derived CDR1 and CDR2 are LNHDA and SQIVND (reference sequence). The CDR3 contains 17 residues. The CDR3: CASSIVRDSLRDTEAFF. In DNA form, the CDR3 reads TGTGCCAGTAGTATTGTAAGGGACTCCTTGCGGGACACTGAAGCTTTCTTT.

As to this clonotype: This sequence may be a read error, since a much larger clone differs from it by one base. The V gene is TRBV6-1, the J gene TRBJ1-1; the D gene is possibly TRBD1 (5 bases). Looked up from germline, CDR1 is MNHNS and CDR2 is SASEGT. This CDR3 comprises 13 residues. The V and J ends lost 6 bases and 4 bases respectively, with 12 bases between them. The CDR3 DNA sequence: TGTGCCAGCAGCTCCGGACATGGCACTGAAGCTTTCTTT. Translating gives CASSSGHGTEAFF.

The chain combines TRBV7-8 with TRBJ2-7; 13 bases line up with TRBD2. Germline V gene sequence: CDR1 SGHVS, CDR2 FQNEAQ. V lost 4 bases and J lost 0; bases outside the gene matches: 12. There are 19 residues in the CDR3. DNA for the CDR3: TGTGCCAGCAGCTACCGCCCGGGACTAGCGGGATGTCCCTCCTACGAGCAGTACTTC. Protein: CASSYRPGLAGCPSYEQYF.

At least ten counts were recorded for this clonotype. The CDR3 loop is CAISDVSGTGGSEQFF. The CDR3 DNA follows: TGTGCCATCAGTGACGTCTCCGGGACAGGGGGCAGTGAGCAGTTCTTC. This chain joins TRBV10-3 and TRBJ2-1, with TRBD1 identical over 12 bases. The CDR3 covers 16 residues. Trimming removed 3 bases from V and 9 bases from J; junction bases left unmatched: 9. CDR1 ENHRY and CDR2 SYGVKD come from the germline V gene.

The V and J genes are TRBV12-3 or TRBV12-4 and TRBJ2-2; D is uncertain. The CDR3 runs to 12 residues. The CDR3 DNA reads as TGTTCCATCAGCCGGAGTGCCGGGGAGCTGTTTTTT. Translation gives CSISRSAGELFF.

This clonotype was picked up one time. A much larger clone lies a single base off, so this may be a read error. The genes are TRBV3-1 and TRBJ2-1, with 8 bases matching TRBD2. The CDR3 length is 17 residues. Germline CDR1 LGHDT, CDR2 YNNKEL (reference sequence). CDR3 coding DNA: TGTGCCAGCAGCCCCGATACTAGCGGTGACTCCTACAATGAGCAGTCCTTC. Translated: CASSPDTSGDSYNEQSF.

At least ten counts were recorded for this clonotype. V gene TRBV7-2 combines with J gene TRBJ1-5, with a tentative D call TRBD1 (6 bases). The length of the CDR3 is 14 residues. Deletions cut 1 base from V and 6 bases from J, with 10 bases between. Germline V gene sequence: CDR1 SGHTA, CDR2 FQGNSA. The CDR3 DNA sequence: TGTGCCAGCAGCTTAGTAGGGGGTATTCAGCCCCAGCATTTT. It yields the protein CASSLVGGIQPQHF.

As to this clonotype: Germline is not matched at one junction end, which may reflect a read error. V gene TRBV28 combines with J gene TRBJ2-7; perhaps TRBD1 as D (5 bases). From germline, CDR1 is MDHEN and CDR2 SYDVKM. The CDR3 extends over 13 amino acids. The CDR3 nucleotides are TGTGCCAGCACCCTCAGAAGGGGATCCGAGAAGTACTTC. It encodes CASTLRRGSEKYF.

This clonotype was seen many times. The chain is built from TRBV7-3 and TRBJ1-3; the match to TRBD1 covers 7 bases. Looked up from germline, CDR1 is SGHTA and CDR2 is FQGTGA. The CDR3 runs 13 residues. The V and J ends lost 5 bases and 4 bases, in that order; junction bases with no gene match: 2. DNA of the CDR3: TGTGCCAGCAGCCCAGGGGGAGGAAACACCATATATTTT. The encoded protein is CASSPGGGNTIYF. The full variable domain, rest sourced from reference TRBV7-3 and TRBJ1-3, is GAGVSQTPSNKVTEKGKYVELRCDPISGHTALYWYRQSLGQGPEFLIYFQGTGAADDSGLPNDRFFAVRPEGSVSTLKIQRTERGDSAVYLCASSPGGGNTIYFGEGSWLTVV.

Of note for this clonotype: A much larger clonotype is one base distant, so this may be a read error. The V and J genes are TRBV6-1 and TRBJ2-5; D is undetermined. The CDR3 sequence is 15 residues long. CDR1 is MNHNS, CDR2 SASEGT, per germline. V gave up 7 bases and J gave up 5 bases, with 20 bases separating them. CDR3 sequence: CASIGSRLLTETQYF. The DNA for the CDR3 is TGTGCCAGCATAGGTTCACGGCTACTAACGGAGACCCAGTACTTC.

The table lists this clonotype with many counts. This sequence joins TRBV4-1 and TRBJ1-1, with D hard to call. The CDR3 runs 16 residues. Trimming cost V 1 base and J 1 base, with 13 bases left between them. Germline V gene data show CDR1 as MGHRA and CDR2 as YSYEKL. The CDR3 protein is CASSQASIGGNTEAFF. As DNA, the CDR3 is TGCGCCAGCAGCCAAGCCTCGATTGGTGGGAACACTGAAGCTTTCTTT.

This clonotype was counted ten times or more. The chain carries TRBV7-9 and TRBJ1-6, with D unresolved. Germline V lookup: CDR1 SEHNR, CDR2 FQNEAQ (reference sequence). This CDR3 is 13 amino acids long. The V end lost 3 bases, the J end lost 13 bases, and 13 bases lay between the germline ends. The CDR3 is CASSFQARSPLHF. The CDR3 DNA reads TGTGCCAGCAGCTTCCAGGCCCGCTCCCCCCTCCACTTT.

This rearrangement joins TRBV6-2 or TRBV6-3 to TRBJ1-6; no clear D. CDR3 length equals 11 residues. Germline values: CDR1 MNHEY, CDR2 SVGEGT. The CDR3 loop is CSVAGYPPLHF. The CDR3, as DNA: TGTAGTGTAGCCGGATATCCACCCCTCCACTTT.

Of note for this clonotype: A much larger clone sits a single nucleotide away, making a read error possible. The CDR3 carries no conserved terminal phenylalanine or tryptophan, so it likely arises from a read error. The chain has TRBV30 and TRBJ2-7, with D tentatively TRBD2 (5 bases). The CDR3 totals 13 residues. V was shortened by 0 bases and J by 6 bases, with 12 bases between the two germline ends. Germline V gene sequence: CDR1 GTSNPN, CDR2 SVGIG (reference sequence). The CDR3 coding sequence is TGTGCCTGGAGTGTAGTCCTCGCGGGCGAGCAGTACTAC. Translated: CAWSVVLAGEQYY.

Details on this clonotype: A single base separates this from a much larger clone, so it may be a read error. CDR3 loop: CATSTVRGRGETQYF. The CDR3 DNA reads as TGTGCCACCAGCACTGTCAGGGGGAGGGGAGAGACCCAGTACTTC. The chain uses TRBV15 and TRBJ2-5, with D perhaps TRBD1 or TRBD2 (7 bases each). The CDR3 totals 15 residues. Germline lookup yields CDR1 LNHNV and CDR2 YYDKDF (reference sequence). V was pared by 4 bases and J by 4 bases, with 16 bases between.

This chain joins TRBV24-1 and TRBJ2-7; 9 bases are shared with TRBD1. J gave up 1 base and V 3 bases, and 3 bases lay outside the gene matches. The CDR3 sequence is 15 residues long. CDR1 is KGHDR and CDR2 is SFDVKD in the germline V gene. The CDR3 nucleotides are TGTGCCACCAGTGATCCCGGGACAGGGTCCTACGAGCAGTACTTC. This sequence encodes CATSDPGTGSYEQYF.

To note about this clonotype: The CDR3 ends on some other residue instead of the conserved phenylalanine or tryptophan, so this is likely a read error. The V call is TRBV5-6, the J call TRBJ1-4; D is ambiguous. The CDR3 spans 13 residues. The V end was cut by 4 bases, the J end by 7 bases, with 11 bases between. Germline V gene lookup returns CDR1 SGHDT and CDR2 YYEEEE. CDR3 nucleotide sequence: TGTGCCAGCAGCGTCGTACGGACTGAAAAACTGTTTCTT. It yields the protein CASSVVRTEKLFL.

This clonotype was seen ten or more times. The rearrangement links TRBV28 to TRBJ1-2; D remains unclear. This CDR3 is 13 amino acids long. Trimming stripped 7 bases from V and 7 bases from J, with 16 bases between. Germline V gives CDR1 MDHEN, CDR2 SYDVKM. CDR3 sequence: CASTPFEPTGYTF. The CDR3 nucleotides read TGTGCCAGCACTCCTTTCGAGCCTACTGGCTACACCTTC.

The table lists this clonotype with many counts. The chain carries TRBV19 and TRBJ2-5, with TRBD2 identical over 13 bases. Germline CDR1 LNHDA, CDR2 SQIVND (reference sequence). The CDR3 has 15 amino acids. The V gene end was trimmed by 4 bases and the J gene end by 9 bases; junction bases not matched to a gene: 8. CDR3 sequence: CASSSLTSGRSAQYF. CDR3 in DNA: TGTGCCAGTAGTAGCTTGACTAGCGGGAGGTCGGCCCAGTACTTC.

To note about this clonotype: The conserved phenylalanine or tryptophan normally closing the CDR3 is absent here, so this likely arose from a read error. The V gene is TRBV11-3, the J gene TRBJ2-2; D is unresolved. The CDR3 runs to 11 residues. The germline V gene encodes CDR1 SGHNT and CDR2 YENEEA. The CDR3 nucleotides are TGTGCCAGCAGCGCGCGTGGGGAACTGTTTTCT. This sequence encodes CASSARGELFS.

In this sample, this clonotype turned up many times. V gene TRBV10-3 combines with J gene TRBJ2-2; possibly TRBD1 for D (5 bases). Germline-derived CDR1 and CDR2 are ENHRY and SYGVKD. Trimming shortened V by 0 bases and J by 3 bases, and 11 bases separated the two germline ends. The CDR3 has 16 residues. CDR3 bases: TGTGCCATCAGTGAGTCCCAGGGTGTCGACACCGGGGAGCTGTTTTTT. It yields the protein CAISESQGVDTGELFF.

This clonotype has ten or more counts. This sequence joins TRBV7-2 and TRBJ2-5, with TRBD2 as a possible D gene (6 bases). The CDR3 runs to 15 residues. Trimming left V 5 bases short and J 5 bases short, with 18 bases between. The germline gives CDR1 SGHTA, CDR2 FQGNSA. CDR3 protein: CASSLNSRGWETQYF. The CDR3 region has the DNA TGTGCCAGCAGCCTCAATTCCCGGGGGTGGGAGACCCAGTACTTC.